These 23 T cell receptor beta chains were sequenced from one sample in a study of shared clonotypes between healthy human individuals. Using immunoSEQ multiplex PCR, the repertoire was profiled, and TCRdb retains in-frame clones only, with some absent. The sample gives about 580,000 clones, roughly 98% of which show up once; approximately 0.3% is in the top ten. CD45RO-negative cells were positively selected for CCR7, leaving out terminally differentiated effector memory CD45RA+ cells. Sequencing was done on a sample of naive CD8+ T cells sorted from blood. These receptors were obtained from a young man in good health.

The chain has TRBV11-2 and TRBJ2-7, with 7 bases that match TRBD1. The junction had 5 bases not matched to a gene; V was cut back by 3 bases and J by 3 bases. In germline, CDR1 is SGHAT, CDR2 FQNNGV. The length of the CDR3 is 14 residues. The CDR3 reads CASSFRQGRYEQYF. The CDR3 DNA reads TGTGCCAGCAGCTTCCGACAGGGCCGCTACGAGCAGTACTTC. The whole variable domain, remainder taken from reference TRBV11-2 and TRBJ2-7, is EAGVAQSPRYKIIEKRQSVAFWCNPISGHATLYWYQQILGQGPKLLIQFQNNGVVDDSQLPKDRFSAERLKGVDSTLKIQPAKLEDSAVYLCASSFRQGRYEQYFGPGTRLTVT.

V is TRBV10-3 and J is TRBJ1-5, with 9 bases fitting TRBD1. CDR1 and CDR2 (germline): ENHRY, SYGVKD. The CDR3 is 15 amino acids. Trimming cost V 2 bases and J 2 bases; bases outside gene matches: 1. The CDR3 DNA sequence: TGTGCCATCAGTGAGACAGGGGGCCGCAATCAGCCCCAGCATTTT. Translated, it gives CAISETGGRNQPQHF.

CDR3 in DNA: TGTGCCAGCAGCCCAGGGGTGGGCTACGAGCAGTACTTC. Translation: CASSPGVGYEQYF. V usage is TRBV13 and J usage is TRBJ2-7; D is perhaps TRBD1 (6 bases). Trimming cost V 5 bases and J 3 bases, with 11 bases left between them. CDR3 length equals 13 residues. Germline CDR1 is PRHDT and CDR2 is FYEKMQ (reference sequence). The full variable domain, its missing parts supplied by reference TRBV13 and TRBJ2-7, is AAGVIQSPRHLIKEKRETATLKCYPIPRHDTVYWYQQGPGQDPQFLISFYEKMQSDKGSIPDRFSAQQFSDYHSELNMSSLELGDSALYFCASSPGVGYEQYFGPGTRLTVT.

This chain links TRBV7-9 with TRBJ2-1; D gene unclear. Germline V CDR1 and CDR2: SEHNR, FQNEAQ (reference sequence). This CDR3 contains 15 residues. The V end was cut by 4 bases, the J end by 0 bases, with 10 bases between. Here the CDR3 DNA reads TGTGCCAGCAGCTCTGCGACCAGCTCCTACAATGAGCAGTTCTTC. It translates to CASSSATSSYNEQFF.

The chain combines TRBV11-3 with TRBJ2-7; 14 bases fit TRBD2. Germline values: CDR1 SGHNT, CDR2 YENEEA. The V gene end was trimmed by 5 bases and the J gene end by 3 bases; junction bases not matched to a gene: 3. The CDR3 totals 15 residues. CDR3 residues: CASSPGTSGSYEQYF. Here the CDR3 DNA reads TGTGCCAGCAGCCCAGGGACTAGCGGGAGCTACGAGCAGTACTTC.

The chain joins TRBV4-1 to TRBJ2-1; D is perhaps TRBD2 (5 bases). V lost 2 bases, J lost 5 bases, and 13 bases lay in between. The CDR3 contains 15 residues. The germline CDR1 and CDR2 sequences are MGHRA and YSYEKL. In nucleotides, the CDR3 is TGCGCCAGCAGCCAACTAGCCGGGTCCAACAATGAGCAGTTCTTC. Protein: CASSQLAGSNNEQFF.

CDR3 DNA: TGCGCCAGCACCCTCCCGACAGGCCTCAACGAGCAGTACTTC. It is translated as CASTLPTGLNEQYF. This chain joins TRBV5-1 and TRBJ2-7, with D possibly being TRBD1 (6 bases). Trimming took 6 bases from V and 5 from J, leaving 18 bases between them. The CDR3 totals 14 residues. Germline values: CDR1 SGHRS, CDR2 YFSETQ.

The chain joins TRBV28 to TRBJ2-5; 8 bases are a match to TRBD2. Germline trimming cut 5 bases from V and 5 bases from J; bases unmatched to any gene: 1. Germline V gene lookup returns CDR1 MDHEN and CDR2 SYDVKM. The CDR3 is 12 residues long. The CDR3 DNA reads TGTGCCAGCAGTATAGCGGGGGAGACCCAGTACTTC. Amino acid sequence: CASSIAGETQYF.

The rearrangement joins TRBV28 to TRBJ2-3; 9 bases fit TRBD2. CDR1 and CDR2 from the germline V gene are MDHEN and SYDVKM. There are 16 residues in the CDR3. The CDR3 spells CATQEGLAYRTDTQYF. The CDR3 DNA follows: TGTGCTACCCAAGAGGGACTAGCATACCGCACAGATACGCAGTATTTT. The whole variable domain, filled in from reference TRBV28 and TRBJ2-3, reads DVKVTQSSRYLVKRTGEKVFLECVQDMDHENMFWYRQDPGLGLRLIYFSYDVKMKEKGDIPEGYSVSREKKERFSLILESASTNQTSMYLCATQEGLAYRTDTQYFGPGTRLTVL.

The chain is built from TRBV7-9 and TRBJ1-2; possible D gene TRBD1, 6 bases. CDR1 and CDR2 (germline): SEHNR, FQNEAQ (reference sequence). The V end was cut by 1 base, the J end by 5 bases, with 17 bases between. CDR3 length: 16 amino acids. The CDR3 region is CASSLVSIGGGYGYTF. In DNA form, the CDR3 reads TGTGCCAGCAGCTTAGTAAGTATAGGGGGAGGTTATGGCTACACCTTC.

CDR3 sequence: CASSRMGQYNEQFF. CDR3 bases: TGTGCCAGCAGCCGAATGGGACAATACAATGAGCAGTTCTTC. The J gene is TRBJ2-1, the V gene TRBV7-9, with D possibly being TRBD1 (6 bases). Germline V lookup: CDR1 SEHNR, CDR2 FQNEAQ (reference sequence). CDR3 size: 14 residues. The V end was cut by 5 bases, the J end by 4 bases, with 12 bases between.

The genes are TRBV5-3 and TRBJ2-1; D assignment may be TRBD1 or TRBD2 (5 bases each). TRBV5-3 is known as an ORF, though its function is uncertain. This CDR3 has 14 residues. Trimming removed 4 bases from V and 4 bases from J, with 12 bases in between. In DNA, the CDR3 is TGTGCCAGAAGCGAGGGACCGGAGTACAATGAGCAGTTCTTC. It codes for CARSEGPEYNEQFF.

The chain links TRBV4-1 to TRBJ2-7, with D possibly being TRBD2 (6 bases). CDR1 and CDR2 (germline): MGHRA, YSYEKL. The CDR3 is made up of 15 amino acids. V gave up 3 bases and J gave up 2 bases, with 14 bases separating them. CDR3 coding DNA: TGCGCCAGCAGCCACTTCACGGGACTCGCCTACGAGCAGTACTTC. It translates to CASSHFTGLAYEQYF.

This clone turned up a few times. The chain joins TRBV2 to TRBJ1-2; D not certain. V shed 8 bases and J shed 3 bases, with 10 bases lying between them. CDR3 length equals 12 residues. Germline V CDR1 and CDR2: SNHLY, FYNNEI. This CDR3 reads CASFSGYYGYTF. CDR3 nucleotides: TGTGCCAGCTTTTCCGGTTACTATGGCTACACCTTC.

The rearrangement links TRBV15 to TRBJ1-5; weak D call: TRBD1 (5 bases). Between the trimmed V and J ends, which lost 3 bases and 2 bases, there was a span of 11 bases. Germline V gene lookup returns CDR1 LNHNV and CDR2 YYDKDF (reference sequence). CDR3 length equals 15 residues. CDR3 coding DNA: TGTGCCACCAGCAGTGGAGGGGCTGGCAATCAGCCCCAGCATTTT. This translates into CATSSGGAGNQPQHF.

V usage is TRBV29-1 and J usage is TRBJ2-5; maybe TRBD1 (7 bases). The CDR3 loop spans 16 amino acids. CDR1 and CDR2 (germline): SQVTM, ANQGSEA. Trimming took off 6 bases at V and 4 bases at J, with 24 bases between the two ends. Here the CDR3 reads CSVSRDSVWEVETQYF. In DNA form, the CDR3 reads TGCAGCGTGTCCCGGGACAGTGTTTGGGAGGTAGAGACCCAGTACTTC.

This rearrangement joins TRBV27 to TRBJ2-7, with 7 bases identical to TRBD1. After removal of 3 bases from V and 0 bases from J, the junction contained 8 bases not matched to a gene. CDR3 size: 16 residues. From germline, CDR1 is MNHEY and CDR2 SMNVEV (reference sequence). The CDR3 nucleotides are TGTGCCAGCAGTTTGGGTGACAGGGCTCCCTCCTACGAGCAGTACTTC. Protein sequence: CASSLGDRAPSYEQYF.

CDR3 protein: CASRGGEPQHF. The CDR3 bases are TGTGCCAGCAGGGGGGGGGAGCCCCAGCATTTT. The rearrangement links TRBV28 to TRBJ1-5, with a tentative D call TRBD1 (5 bases). Trimming stripped 6 bases from V and 8 bases from J, with 8 bases between. CDR3 length equals 11 residues. Germline CDR1 and CDR2: MDHEN and SYDVKM.

This rearrangement joins TRBV5-6 to TRBJ2-7, with D perhaps TRBD1 (6 bases). Germline V gives CDR1 SGHDT, CDR2 YYEEEE. Trimming left V 6 bases short and J 2 bases short, with 24 bases between. The length of the CDR3 is 17 residues. The CDR3 loop is CASNLEAGGQKPYEQYF. The CDR3 DNA reads TGTGCCAGCAACCTGGAGGCCGGTGGACAGAAACCCTACGAGCAGTACTTC. Looking up the rest from reference TRBV5-6 and TRBJ2-7 gives the full variable domain: DAGVTQSPTHLIKTRGQQVTLRCSPKSGHDTVSWYQQALGQGPQFIFQYYEEEERQRGNFPDRFSGHQFPNYSSELNVNALLLGDSALYLCASNLEAGGQKPYEQYFGPGTRLTVT.

The chain links TRBV6-5 to TRBJ1-2, with D possibly matching TRBD1 (5 bases). This CDR3 comprises 15 residues. Trimming took off 7 bases at V and 1 base at J, with 16 bases between the two ends. Per germline, CDR1 MNHEY and CDR2 SVGAGI. DNA for the CDR3: TGTGCCAGCACCCCCCAGCCGGGGGATAACTATGGCTACACCTTC. Protein: CASTPQPGDNYGYTF.

The CDR3 coding sequence is TGTGCCAGCAGCTTAGGAGTGGCCGGAAATCCACAGCGGGAGACCCAGTACTTC. Translating gives CASSLGVAGNPQRETQYF. The chain joins TRBV11-2 to TRBJ2-5; a possible D gene is TRBD2 (5 bases). CDR1 and CDR2 (germline): SGHAT, FQNNGV. Between the trimmed V and J ends, which lost 1 base and 5 bases, there was a span of 23 bases. The CDR3 is made up of 18 amino acids.

Regarding this clone: The same CDR3 can be traced to other DNA sequences in this sample. The chain links TRBV7-9 to TRBJ2-7; D is unresolved. This CDR3 has 14 residues. Germline-derived CDR1 and CDR2 are SEHNR and FQNEAQ (reference sequence). Trimming stripped 1 base from V and 6 bases from J, with 13 bases between. The chain's CDR3 is CASSLVETLGEQYF. In nucleotides, the CDR3 is TGTGCCAGCAGCTTAGTAGAAACTCTCGGCGAGCAGTACTTC.

This clone was found once. The V call is TRBV7-9, the J call TRBJ2-3; 11 bases are a match to TRBD2. The length of the CDR3 is 17 residues. In germline, CDR1 is SEHNR, CDR2 FQNEAQ (reference sequence). Trimming took 2 bases from V and 5 from J; bases not matched to a gene: 9. CDR3 residues: CASSLSIAGGPVDTQYF. The DNA of the CDR3 is TGTGCCAGCAGCTTATCTATAGCGGGAGGGCCCGTAGATACGCAGTATTTT.